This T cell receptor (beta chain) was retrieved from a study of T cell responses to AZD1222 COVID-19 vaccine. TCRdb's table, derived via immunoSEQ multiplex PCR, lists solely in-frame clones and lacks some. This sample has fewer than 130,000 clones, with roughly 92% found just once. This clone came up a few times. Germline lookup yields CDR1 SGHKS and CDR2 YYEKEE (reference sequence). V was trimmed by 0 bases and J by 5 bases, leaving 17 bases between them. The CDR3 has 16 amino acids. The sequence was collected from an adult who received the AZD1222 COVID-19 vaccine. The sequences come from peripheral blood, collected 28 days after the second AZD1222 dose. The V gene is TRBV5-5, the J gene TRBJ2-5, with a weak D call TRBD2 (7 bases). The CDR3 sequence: CASSLAWSGGRETQYF. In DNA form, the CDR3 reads TGTGCCAGCAGCTTGGCATGGTCGGGGGGCAGGGAGACCCAGTACTTC.